This T cell receptor beta chain originates from a study of control samples from healthy donors and cancer patients. The CDR3 has 16 amino acids. Germline values: CDR1 SGHNT, CDR2 YYREEE (reference sequence). V dropped 4 bases and J dropped 0 bases, with 17 bases sitting between them. Clones were read by immunoSEQ multiplex PCR, and TCRdb kept only the in-frame ones, dropping some. The sample records 100,000 to 150,000 clones, around 90% being singletons. The sample consisted of blood. This sequence originates from a man aged 40-49 years in good health. The chain employs TRBV5-4 and TRBJ2-7; D remains ambiguous. CDR3 nucleotides: TGTGCCAGCAGCCCCGGTGGGTCGAGACCCTCCTACGAGCAGTACTTC. Translating it yields CASSPGGSRPSYEQYF.